Detailed here is one T cell receptor beta chain. There is no known antigen for this receptor. The input lacks base qualities; no much larger clone sits a single base away. The library was prepared using the immunoSEQ multiplex PCR assay. TCRdb stores this immuneACCESS table with in-frame sequences only. Part of the clones is absent; in the studies checked, under half of the shortfall reflects unresolved V genes, and no reason is known for the rest. This sample has over 10,000 clones in its table, and about 88% of those were observed once. The top ten clonotypes cover roughly 22% of the sample. The trim is 7 bases for V and 14 bases for J, with a gap of 21 bases between the germline ends. As encoded in the germline V gene, CDR1 is MNHNS while CDR2 is SASEGT. The CDR3 measures 14 amino acids from cysteine to phenylalanine. Just CDR3 DNA is preserved here, 42 bases in frame from base 1. This sample was taken from a study of chemoradiotherapy in HPV16-positive cancers (dated by TCRdb to about 2022). For context, the study as a whole: Candidate HPV-specific T-cell clones and common TCR motifs were defined through functional T-cell assays on cells from a couple of HPV16-positive patients. The candidate HPV-specific TCRs and motifs were subsequently tracked in TCR repertoires obtained from roughly 90 patients with HPV-related cancers. Whether T-cell immunity against the HPV oncoproteins E6 and E7 changes during chemoradiotherapy and whether survival is affected by this immunity were examined in the study. Here is what the overall study found, with its caveats: Improved recurrence-free survival in HPV16-positive patients was associated with expansion of HPV-responsive T cells during chemoradiotherapy. Expansion of candidate HPV-specific clones and E7-related TCR motifs was observed in the tumor microenvironment during treatment, whereas no such expansion was observed for non-HPV-specific T cells. The functional definition of HPV-specific T cells came from only a couple of HPV16-positive patients, and the survival association was reported for HPV16-positive patients.

Because repertoires were sampled repeatedly during chemoradiotherapy, clonal expansion in the tumor microenvironment could be followed. The source material was blood, sampled from a patient who underwent chemoradiotherapy. This chain is built from TRBV6-1 and TRBJ1-6; a confident D gene designation cannot be given. This clonotype originated in a human donor with HPV-associated anogenital cancer. The DNA sequence follows: TGTGCCAGCAATAAAGAGCGGGAAAGATTCTCCCTCCACTTT. Its translation reads: CASNKERERFSLHF.